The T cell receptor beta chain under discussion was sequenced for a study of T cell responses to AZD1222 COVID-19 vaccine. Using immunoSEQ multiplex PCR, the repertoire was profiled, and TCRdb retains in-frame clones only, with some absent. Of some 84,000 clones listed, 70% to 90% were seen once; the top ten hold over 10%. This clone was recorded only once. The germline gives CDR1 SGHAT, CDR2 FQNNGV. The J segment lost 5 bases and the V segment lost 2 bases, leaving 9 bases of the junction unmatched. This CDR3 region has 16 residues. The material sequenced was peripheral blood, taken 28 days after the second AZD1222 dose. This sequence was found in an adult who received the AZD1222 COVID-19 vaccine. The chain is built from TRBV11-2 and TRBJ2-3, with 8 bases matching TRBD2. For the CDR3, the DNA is TGTGCCAGCAGCTTACCTAGGCGGGGGGAGGTAGATACGCAGTATTTT. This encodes CASSLPRRGEVDTQYF.